This T cell receptor beta chain was documented in a study of blood T cell repertoires in COVID-19. Overall study: Sites in the United States, Italy and Spain provided acute and convalescent COVID-19 samples.

From germline, CDR1 is SGHAT and CDR2 FQDESV (reference sequence). The CDR3 consists of 16 residues. The junction had 8 bases not matched to a gene; V was cut back by 5 bases and J by 8 bases. Method: immunoSEQ multiplex PCR; TCRdb's copy keeps in-frame clones and lacks some. The data hold around 80,000 clones, with approximately 80% observed a single time. This clone has more than one count but fewer than ten. This TCR derives from a man at least 80 years old with acute or convalescent COVID-19. The rearrangement uses TRBV11-1 and TRBJ1-6, with 11 bases lining up with TRBD1. The sequencing sample was made of peripheral blood. The CDR3 bases are TGTGCCAGCAGCCTCTCTGGACAGGGGGCTTATTCACCCCTCCACTTT. As protein: CASSLSGQGAYSPLHF.